A selection of T cell receptor beta chains follows, all from one sample in a study of T-cell reconstitution after alpha-beta-depleted transplantation in children. Each CDR3 protein is one row after TCRdb ran MiXCR on the PCR reads. The repertoire holds about 540,000 distinct CDR3 sequences, with roughly 18% as singletons. Specimen: PBMCs from the stem cell graft donor, collected from the stem cell graft. These receptors were obtained from a human donor who donated a stem cell graft to a child with acute lymphoblastic leukemia. Each CDR3 is given with its conserved first and last residue. Fields, in order: D gene, clone size, V gene, J gene, CDR3 protein, CDR3 DNA. The D gene is left open where the match is weak. For some rows the clone size is stated as once, few or many, or as a class when expanded; others skip it.

d_call: -; clone_size: -; v_call: TRBV5-1; j_call: TRBJ2-5; cdr3_aa: CASGHQETQYF; cdr3_nt: TGCGCCAGCGGCCACCAAGAGACCCAGTACTTC
d_call: -; clone_size: -; v_call: TRBV12-3/TRBV12-4; j_call: TRBJ2-7; cdr3_aa: CASSFGLATYEQYF; cdr3_nt: TGTGCCAGCAGTTTTGGTCTAGCGACCTACGAGCAGTACTTC
d_call: TRBD1; clone_size: few; v_call: TRBV27; j_call: TRBJ1-2; cdr3_aa: CASRQGGYGYTF; cdr3_nt: TGTGCCAGCAGACAGGGGGGCTATGGCTACACCTTC
d_call: -; clone_size: few; v_call: TRBV4-1; j_call: TRBJ2-3; cdr3_aa: CASSHPVGTDTQYF; cdr3_nt: TGCGCCAGCAGCCACCCTGTGGGCACAGATACGCAGTATTTT
d_call: -; clone_size: -; v_call: TRBV12-3/TRBV12-4; j_call: TRBJ2-1; cdr3_aa: CASSLGLSTYNEQFF; cdr3_nt: TGTGCCAGCAGTTTAGGACTTAGCACCTACAATGAGCAGTTCTTC
d_call: -; clone_size: -; v_call: TRBV20-1; j_call: TRBJ1-5; cdr3_aa: CSAPPTGRNQPQHF; cdr3_nt: TGCAGTGCCCCCCCAACAGGGCGCAATCAGCCCCAGCATTTT
d_call: TRBD2; clone_size: -; v_call: TRBV9; j_call: TRBJ2-1; cdr3_aa: CASSELAGNLYNEQFF; cdr3_nt: TGTGCCAGCAGCGAATTAGCGGGGAACTTGTACAATGAGCAGTTCTTC
d_call: TRBD1; clone_size: few; v_call: TRBV12-3/TRBV12-4; j_call: TRBJ2-5; cdr3_aa: CASSPPPDREETQYF; cdr3_nt: TGTGCCAGCAGTCCCCCCCCCGACAGGGAAGAGACCCAGTACTTC
d_call: -; clone_size: few; v_call: TRBV6-1; j_call: TRBJ1-2; cdr3_aa: CASTYGSGQNYGYTF; cdr3_nt: TGTGCCAGCACCTACGGGTCAGGGCAGAACTATGGCTACACCTTC
d_call: TRBD2; clone_size: -; v_call: TRBV7-3; j_call: TRBJ2-1; cdr3_aa: CASSLRDYPYNEQFF; cdr3_nt: TGTGCCAGCAGCTTACGGGACTACCCATACAATGAGCAGTTCTTC
d_call: TRBD1; clone_size: -; v_call: TRBV7-9; j_call: TRBJ2-7; cdr3_aa: CASSLGTGRNDQYF; cdr3_nt: TGTGCCAGCAGCTTAGGGACAGGGCGGAACGACCAGTACTTC
d_call: -; clone_size: few; v_call: TRBV6-5; j_call: TRBJ1-5; cdr3_aa: CASSYSGDTRRNQPQHF; cdr3_nt: TGTGCCAGCAGTTACTCTGGGGACACTAGAAGGAATCAGCCCCAGCATTTT
d_call: TRBD2; clone_size: many; v_call: TRBV5-1; j_call: TRBJ2-1; cdr3_aa: CASSRETSGMAGWDNEQFF; cdr3_nt: TGCGCCAGCAGCCGAGAGACTAGCGGGATGGCAGGATGGGACAATGAGCAGTTCTTC
d_call: -; clone_size: few; v_call: TRBV20-1; j_call: TRBJ2-7; cdr3_aa: CSAPRPNLVHEQYF; cdr3_nt: TGCAGTGCTCCCCGTCCCAATTTGGTTCACGAGCAGTACTTC
d_call: TRBD1; clone_size: -; v_call: TRBV2; j_call: TRBJ2-3; cdr3_aa: CASSTGTGGEDTQYF; cdr3_nt: TGTGCCAGCAGTACCGGGACAGGGGGCGAGGATACGCAGTATTTT
d_call: -; clone_size: -; v_call: TRBV15; j_call: TRBJ1-1; cdr3_aa: CATSRDRDMNTEAFF; cdr3_nt: TGTGCCACCAGCAGAGACAGAGACATGAACACTGAAGCTTTCTTT
d_call: -; clone_size: few; v_call: TRBV7-9; j_call: TRBJ2-7; cdr3_aa: CASTTTEGPTYEQYF; cdr3_nt: TGTGCCAGCACCACAACTGAGGGCCCCACCTACGAGCAGTACTTC
d_call: -; clone_size: -; v_call: TRBV9; j_call: TRBJ2-7; cdr3_aa: CASSTDSLSYEQYF; cdr3_nt: TGTGCCAGCAGCACGGACAGCCTCTCCTACGAGCAGTACTTC
d_call: -; clone_size: once; v_call: TRBV29-1; j_call: TRBJ2-5; cdr3_aa: CSVDHGQGTQYF; cdr3_nt: TGCAGCGTTGATCATGGCCAGGGGACCCAGTACTTC
d_call: TRBD2; clone_size: -; v_call: TRBV6-5; j_call: TRBJ2-5; cdr3_aa: CASSYSASGRAETQYF; cdr3_nt: TGTGCCAGCAGTTACTCGGCTAGCGGGAGGGCGGAGACCCAGTACTTC
d_call: TRBD2; clone_size: few; v_call: TRBV4-1; j_call: TRBJ2-7; cdr3_aa: CASSQIPGLADEQYF; cdr3_nt: TGCGCCAGCAGCCAGATACCGGGACTAGCTGACGAGCAGTACTTC
d_call: TRBD1; clone_size: -; v_call: TRBV15; j_call: TRBJ1-5; cdr3_aa: CATSIGQGLSNQPQHF; cdr3_nt: TGTGCCACCAGCATAGGACAGGGATTAAGCAATCAGCCCCAGCATTTT
d_call: TRBD2; clone_size: -; v_call: TRBV3-1; j_call: TRBJ2-7; cdr3_aa: CASSQWEGPSYEQYF; cdr3_nt: TGTGCCAGCAGCCAGTGGGAGGGCCCGTCCTACGAGCAGTACTTC
d_call: -; clone_size: -; v_call: TRBV20-1; j_call: TRBJ2-3; cdr3_aa: CSAIPGQRTDTQYF; cdr3_nt: TGCAGTGCTATTCCAGGGCAGCGTACAGATACGCAGTATTTT
d_call: -; clone_size: -; v_call: TRBV6-1; j_call: TRBJ1-5; cdr3_aa: CASQEGLGSQPQHF; cdr3_nt: TGTGCCAGCCAGGAGGGGTTAGGGTCTCAGCCCCAGCATTTT
d_call: TRBD1; clone_size: -; v_call: TRBV4-1; j_call: TRBJ2-3; cdr3_aa: CASSQQKGAGSDTQYF; cdr3_nt: TGCGCCAGCAGCCAACAGAAGGGGGCAGGGTCAGATACGCAGTATTTT
d_call: -; clone_size: many; v_call: TRBV7-2; j_call: TRBJ2-3; cdr3_aa: CASSRYTDTQYF; cdr3_nt: TGTGCCAGCAGCCGATACACAGATACGCAGTATTTT
d_call: -; clone_size: -; v_call: TRBV12-3/TRBV12-4; j_call: TRBJ2-3; cdr3_aa: CASSFRATPPTDTQYF; cdr3_nt: TGTGCCAGCAGTTTCCGTGCGACCCCTCCCACAGATACGCAGTATTTT
d_call: -; clone_size: -; v_call: TRBV15; j_call: TRBJ2-7; cdr3_aa: CATGDMDDEQYF; cdr3_nt: TGTGCCACCGGCGACATGGATGACGAGCAGTACTTC
d_call: -; clone_size: many; v_call: TRBV27; j_call: TRBJ2-1; cdr3_aa: CASSSRLPNEQFF; cdr3_nt: TGTGCCAGCAGTAGTAGGCTACCCAATGAGCAGTTCTTC
d_call: -; clone_size: few; v_call: TRBV5-8; j_call: TRBJ1-2; cdr3_aa: CASSWTDANYGYTF; cdr3_nt: TGTGCCAGCAGCTGGACGGACGCAAACTATGGCTACACCTTC
d_call: TRBD1; clone_size: -; v_call: TRBV7-3; j_call: TRBJ1-1; cdr3_aa: CASSFRTGENTEAFF; cdr3_nt: TGTGCCAGCAGCTTTCGGACAGGGGAGAACACTGAAGCTTTCTTT
d_call: -; clone_size: few; v_call: TRBV11-2; j_call: TRBJ1-6; cdr3_aa: CASSLEGGPERLHF; cdr3_nt: TGTGCCAGCAGCTTAGAAGGGGGGCCGGAGCGCCTCCACTTT